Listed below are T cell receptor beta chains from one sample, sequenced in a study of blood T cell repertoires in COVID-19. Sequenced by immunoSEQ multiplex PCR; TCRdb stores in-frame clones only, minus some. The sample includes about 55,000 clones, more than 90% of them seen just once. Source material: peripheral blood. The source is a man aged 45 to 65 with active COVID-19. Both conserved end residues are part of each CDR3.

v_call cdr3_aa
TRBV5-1 CASSTGDLNTGELFF
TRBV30 CAWTRGPTDTQYF
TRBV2 CASRTQLAGGPDEQYF
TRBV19 CASSTTSTLRDYNSPLHF
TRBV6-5 CASTLGGQLNTEAFF
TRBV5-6 CASSLELAGGFTDTQYF
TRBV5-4 CASSLGGLAVYNEQFF
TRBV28 CASRPLTAMNTEAFF
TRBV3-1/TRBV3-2 CASSHKRRTTDTQYF
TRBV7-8 CASSLEFRGQTEAFF
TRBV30 CAWTIRWGEKLFF
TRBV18 CASSPTTIAGADTQYF
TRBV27 CASSSLGTGSYGYTF
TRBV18 CASSRSGTSAHEQYF
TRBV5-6 CASSFDKYRTF
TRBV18 CASSLGTGGGQPQHF
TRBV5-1 CASSLGPQGASNTGELFF
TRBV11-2 CASSSLYTGNTYEQYF
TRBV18 CASSPTSGEDADTQYF
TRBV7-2 CASSLSPQTQYF
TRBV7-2 CASSLAQGLNQPQHF
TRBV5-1 CASRPDRGPYEQYF
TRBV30 CAWEKSSGLNTQYF
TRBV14 CASSQDDNWWETQYF
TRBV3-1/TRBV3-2 CASSQPPGGPLHF
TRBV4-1 CASSQDPASGLEGGQYF
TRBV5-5 CASSSGTGGRAFF
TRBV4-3 CASSNRQGASYEQYF
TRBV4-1 CASSPRDRGYGYTF
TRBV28 CASTGSGSTRSTQYF
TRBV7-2 CASSLPEGNEQFF
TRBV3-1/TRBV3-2 CASSPSSGQGSCEQYF
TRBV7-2 CASSLWPNQETQYF
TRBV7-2 CASSPRQTSGGAAQYF
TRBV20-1 CSASSRVGLVAFF
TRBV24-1 CATSDLTSGGDRETQYF
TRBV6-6 CAGAGGPSTDTQYF
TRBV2 CASTASGSRTDTQYF
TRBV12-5 CASGLGQGATQYF
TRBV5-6 CASSWGLAGVGETQYF
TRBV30 CAWSPAGRLAKNIQYF
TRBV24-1 CATRQLNTF
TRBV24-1 CATSRGSSYNEQFF
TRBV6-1 CASSELYGGGWETQYF
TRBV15 CATSKGGGTTEAFF
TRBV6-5 CASLWGQSYNSPLHF